Listed here are 25 T cell receptor beta chains from one sample, sequenced in a study of cytomegalovirus exposure and HLA in healthy donors. The PCR employed 60 Vbeta primers together with 13 Jbeta primers. Clones were read by immunoSEQ multiplex PCR, and TCRdb kept only the in-frame ones, dropping some. The sample shows about 140,000 clones, roughly 80% of them seen only once. Sequenced sample: PBMCs. The receptors stem from a man between 35 and 55 years old in good health and CMV-seropositive.

The J gene is TRBJ1-1, the V gene TRBV14; no definite D call. V was trimmed by 3 bases and J by 1 base, leaving 15 bases between them. The CDR3 runs 16 residues. The germline V gene encodes CDR1 SGHDN and CDR2 FVKESK. The CDR3 bases are TGTGCCAGCAGCCAGACTTTCGGGAGGTCGAACACTGAAGCTTTCTTT. Encoded protein: CASSQTFGRSNTEAFF.

The V gene is TRBV7-2, the J gene TRBJ1-2, with TRBD1 matching over 8 bases. CDR1 is SGHTA, CDR2 FQGNSA, per germline. The CDR3 contains 16 residues. The J segment lost 4 bases and the V segment lost 6 bases, leaving 13 bases of the junction unmatched. The DNA of the CDR3 is TGTGCCAGCAGTCCCCCAGGGGGCGCCCTCGCCTATGGCTACACCTTC. Amino acid sequence: CASSPPGGALAYGYTF.

CDR3: CASSRQGYGTQYF. The CDR3 DNA is TGTGCCAGCAGCCGTCAGGGGTATGGGACCCAGTACTTC. The chain combines TRBV5-5 with TRBJ2-5; TRBD1 is a possible D gene (6 bases). The CDR3 is 13 amino acids. Germline V gives CDR1 SGHKS, CDR2 YYEKEE (reference sequence). V gave up 4 bases and J gave up 7 bases, with 14 bases separating them.

This clone was picked up a small number of times. This sequence joins TRBV4-2 and TRBJ2-2; TRBD2 matches at 10 bases. The CDR3 covers 16 residues. After removal of 4 bases from V and 8 bases from J, the junction contained 10 bases not matched to a gene. Germline assignment: CDR1 LGHNA and CDR2 YNFKEQ. The CDR3 sequence is CASSLIISGRVGELFF. CDR3 sequence (DNA): TGTGCCAGCAGCCTTATTATAAGCGGGAGGGTGGGGGAGCTGTTTTTT.

The V gene is TRBV15, the J gene TRBJ2-7, with 8 positions matching TRBD2. CDR1 LNHNV and CDR2 YYDKDF come from the germline V gene (reference sequence). This CDR3 has 13 residues. Unmatched junction bases numbered 6, after V lost 4 bases and J lost 7 bases. CDR3: CATSILAGNEQYF. The CDR3 nucleotides read TGTGCCACCAGCATTTTAGCGGGAAATGAGCAGTACTTC.

This sequence joins TRBV9 and TRBJ2-7; 10 bases match TRBD2. Germline V gene data show CDR1 as SGDLS and CDR2 as YYNGEE. The CDR3 length is 16 residues. After removal of 1 base from V and 4 bases from J, the junction contained 8 bases not matched to a gene. CDR3 in amino acids: CASSVSSGGGFYEQYF. DNA for the CDR3: TGTGCCAGCAGCGTATCTAGCGGGGGCGGGTTTTACGAGCAGTACTTC.

This clone was counted between two and nine times. The V gene is TRBV5-1, the J gene TRBJ2-3; unclear D gene. V was trimmed by 4 bases and J by 2 bases, leaving 5 bases between them. The V gene's germline CDR1 is SGHRS and CDR2 YFSETQ. The CDR3 runs 12 residues. DNA of the CDR3: TGCGCCAGCAGCGAACACACAGATACGCAGTATTTT. Translation gives CASSEHTDTQYF.

The chain recombines TRBV15 with TRBJ2-1, with unresolved D. The germline V and J ends were trimmed by 0 bases and 0 bases, with 6 bases remaining between them. The germline V gene has CDR1 LNHNV and CDR2 YYDKDF (reference sequence). The CDR3 contains 15 residues. The CDR3 nucleotides read TGTGCCACCAGCAGAGATATGTACTCCTACAATGAGCAGTTCTTC. It translates to CATSRDMYSYNEQFF.

This clone showed up just once. The J gene is TRBJ2-3, the V gene TRBV2, with 8 bases matching TRBD2. The length of the CDR3 is 15 residues. Germline CDR1 SNHLY, CDR2 FYNNEI. The junction had 6 bases not matched to a gene; V was cut back by 5 bases and J by 2 bases. CDR3 protein: CASSNPGLVTDTQYF. CDR3 bases: TGTGCCAGCAGTAATCCGGGACTAGTCACAGATACGCAGTATTTT.

The chain employs TRBV12-5 and TRBJ1-6, with 11 nucleotides matching TRBD1. The CDR3 contains 18 residues. Germline V gene data show CDR1 as LGHNT and CDR2 as FRNRAP. Trimming at V came to 0 bases and at J to 9 bases, leaving 10 bases not matched to a gene. The DNA for the CDR3 is TGTGCTAGTGGTTTGGTAGTTAATAAGGGACAGGGGGTTTCACCCCTCCACTTT. It is translated as CASGLVVNKGQGVSPLHF.

V and J are TRBV5-6 and TRBJ1-1, with D unresolved. Trimming pared 4 bases from V and 5 bases from J, leaving 15 bases between. This CDR3 has 14 amino acids. Germline CDR1 reads SGHDT; CDR2 reads YYEEEE. Here the CDR3 DNA reads TGTGCCAGCAGCCCCGTGGTGGGAGGGACTGAAGCTTTCTTT. Translating it yields CASSPVVGGTEAFF.

The rearrangement joins TRBV5-6 to TRBJ1-1, with a possible D match to TRBD1 (5 bases). Trimming took off 3 bases at V and 1 base at J, with 13 bases between the two ends. Germline values: CDR1 SGHDT, CDR2 YYEEEE. The CDR3 length is 15 residues. CDR3 amino acids: CASSSGGQANTEAFF. In DNA, the CDR3 is TGTGCCAGCAGCTCGGGAGGACAAGCGAACACTGAAGCTTTCTTT.

This chain connects TRBV30 to TRBJ2-7; the D gene is possibly TRBD2 (5 bases). There are 12 residues in the CDR3. The germline gives CDR1 GTSNPN, CDR2 SVGIG (reference sequence). With 8 bases removed from V and 1 base from J, the gap between germline ends came to 12 bases. DNA for the CDR3: TGTGCCGTAGTAGCGCATTCCTACGAGCAGTACTTC. Its protein product is CAVVAHSYEQYF.

The chain couples TRBV29-1 to TRBJ2-1, with 11 bases identical to TRBD1. Trimming took 3 bases from V and 8 from J; bases not matched to a gene: 6. The CDR3 runs 14 residues. Germline-derived CDR1 and CDR2 are SQVTM and ANQGSEA. The CDR3 region is CSVEPRTGGYEQFF. The CDR3 DNA is TGCAGCGTTGAGCCCCGGACAGGGGGCTATGAGCAGTTCTTC.

The V and J genes are TRBV18 and TRBJ2-2; 7 bases align to TRBD2. This CDR3 region has 15 residues. Trimming at V came to 3 bases and at J to 4 bases, leaving 5 bases not matched to a gene. CDR1 and CDR2 (germline): KGHSH, LQKENI. The CDR3 DNA is TGTGCCAGCTCACCCTTCGGGGGGAGCACCGGGGAGCTGTTTTTT. Protein: CASSPFGGSTGELFF.

The chain couples TRBV6-5 to TRBJ1-1; D remains ambiguous. The CDR3 runs 13 residues. Germline values: CDR1 MNHEY, CDR2 SVGAGI. V was clipped by 5 bases and J by 4 bases, with 11 bases between them. CDR3 bases: TGTGCCAGCAGTCAGAAATCGGGCACTGAAGCTTTCTTT. Protein: CASSQKSGTEAFF.

The chain combines TRBV19 with TRBJ1-5; D unclear. The CDR3 contains 13 residues. The ends were cut back, 1 base at V and 4 bases at J, with 5 bases in the middle. Per the germline V gene, CDR1 is LNHDA and CDR2 is SQIVND (reference sequence). The CDR3 protein is CASSIAGNQPQHF. Here the CDR3 DNA reads TGTGCCAGTAGTATAGCCGGGAATCAGCCCCAGCATTTT.

This clone has just a few counts. CDR3 coding DNA: TGCGCCAGCAGCCAAGACCTGGGACTTGGCTACACCTTC. Amino acids: CASSQDLGLGYTF. The chain has TRBV4-3 and TRBJ1-2; D perhaps matches TRBD1 (5 bases). The CDR3 is 13 amino acids. The germline CDR1 and CDR2 sequences are LGHNA and YSLEER. V was pared by 0 bases and J by 7 bases, with 9 bases between.

This clone came up a few times. The V and J genes are TRBV7-2 and TRBJ1-4; weak D call: TRBD1 (6 bases). The CDR3 totals 11 residues. From germline, CDR1 is SGHTA and CDR2 FQGNSA. V was pared by 3 bases and J by 15 bases, with 11 bases between. The CDR3 coding sequence is TGTGCCAGCAGCTTGGGCAGGGGAGTGTTTTTT. It yields the protein CASSLGRGVFF.

The chain links TRBV5-4 to TRBJ2-2, with TRBD2 as a possible D gene (6 bases). V shed 1 base and J shed 6 bases, with 13 bases lying between them. This CDR3 is built from 15 residues. Per germline, CDR1 SGHNT and CDR2 YYREEE (reference sequence). For the CDR3, the DNA is TGTGCCAGCAGCTTGTCGCCGGGAGAGGCCGGGGAGCTGTTTTTT. It translates to CASSLSPGEAGELFF.

To note about this clone: The junction departs from germline at one end; a sequencing error may be responsible. V usage is TRBV7-9 and J usage is TRBJ1-2, with 8 bases fitting TRBD1. Germline CDR1 SEHNR, CDR2 FQNEAQ (reference sequence). This CDR3 spans 13 amino acids. In DNA, the CDR3 is TGTTCCAGCAGCTTTGGACAGGGAGATGGCTACACCTTC. Its protein is CSSSFGQGDGYTF.

The chain couples TRBV7-2 to TRBJ1-1; D unclear. CDR1 and CDR2 (germline): SGHTA, FQGNSA. The CDR3 sequence is 15 residues long. V lost 5 bases and J lost 4, with 17 bases in between. DNA of the CDR3: TGTGCCAGCAGCCACTTTGAGCGACCCGGCACTGAAGCTTTCTTT. Its protein product is CASSHFERPGTEAFF.

The gene calls are TRBV7-2 and TRBJ1-2; unclear D gene. V was trimmed by 0 bases and J by 4 bases, leaving 12 bases between them. The CDR3 is 15 amino acids. Germline V gene sequence: CDR1 SGHTA, CDR2 FQGNSA. The CDR3 spells CASSLARVLRYGYTF. CDR3 coding DNA: TGTGCCAGCAGCTTAGCCCGGGTCCTCCGCTATGGCTACACCTTC.

With respect to this clone: Other DNA sequences of this sample code for an identical CDR3. The V call is TRBV7-9, the J call TRBJ1-3; D remains ambiguous. The CDR3 runs to 16 residues. V lost 2 bases to trimming and J lost 0 bases, with 11 bases between them. The germline V gene encodes CDR1 SEHNR and CDR2 FQNEAQ (reference sequence). The CDR3 here is CASSLKERTSGNTIYF. The CDR3 DNA reads as TGTGCCAGCAGCTTAAAGGAGCGGACCTCTGGAAACACCATATATTTT.

This clone showed up just a few times. This rearrangement joins TRBV4-3 to TRBJ1-1, with a possible D match to TRBD1 (5 bases). Germline V gene lookup returns CDR1 LGHNA and CDR2 YSLEER. CDR3 length: 13 residues. Trimming removed 4 bases from V and 1 base from J, with 7 bases in between. CDR3 residues: CASSLDRNTEAFF. CDR3 DNA: TGCGCCAGCAGCCTAGACAGGAACACTGAAGCTTTCTTT.